These 26 T cell receptor beta chains were all obtained from the same sample, sequenced in a study of shared clonotypes between healthy human individuals. The method was immunoSEQ multiplex PCR; TCRdb's version includes in-frame clones alone and lacks a portion of them. Among approximately 500,000 clones, approximately 78% were seen once, and the ten largest hold around 13%. The sequenced sample consisted of PBMCs. The receptor source for this set is a woman aged 40 to 50 in good health. Some clones in this sample may be carry-over from other donors' samples.

The V and J genes are TRBV2 and TRBJ2-1, with 9 bases aligning to TRBD1. The ends lost 6 bases at V and 4 bases at J; junction bases unmatched: 4. Germline V gene lookup returns CDR1 SNHLY and CDR2 FYNNEI. The CDR3 loop spans 14 amino acids. CDR3 in amino acids: CASSGQGLYNEQFF. The CDR3 nucleotides read TGTGCCAGCAGCGGACAGGGGTTGTACAATGAGCAGTTCTTC.

The count of this clone is one. The rearrangement uses TRBV5-4 and TRBJ1-1, with D possibly TRBD1 on 5 matching bases. V was trimmed by 0 bases and J by 6 bases, leaving 15 bases between them. CDR3 length equals 15 residues. Germline loops: CDR1 SGHNT, CDR2 YYREEE (reference sequence). DNA of the CDR3: TGTGCCAGCAGCTTGGCCGGCTGGGAGGGACCTGAAGCTTTCTTT. Its protein is CASSLAGWEGPEAFF.

This chain links TRBV27 with TRBJ2-7; 7 bases agree with TRBD2. Trimming took 5 bases from V and 2 from J; bases not matched to a gene: 6. Germline V gene sequence: CDR1 MNHEY, CDR2 SMNVEV (reference sequence). The CDR3 totals 14 residues. Written as DNA, the CDR3 is TGTGCCAGCAGTACAGAGCGGGGACCCTACGAGCAGTACTTC. Translation gives CASSTERGPYEQYF.

This rearrangement joins TRBV6-6 to TRBJ2-6; TRBD1 or TRBD2 may be the D gene (5 bases each). V shed 0 bases and J shed 3 bases, with 6 bases lying between them. The V gene's germline CDR1 is MNHNY and CDR2 SVGAGI (reference sequence). This CDR3 region has 15 residues. CDR3 coding DNA: TGTGCCAGCAGTTACTCGGGGGTTGGGGCCAACGTCCTGACTTTC. Its protein product is CASSYSGVGANVLTF.

This clone was seen once. The chain carries TRBV19 and TRBJ1-2; D is unresolved. V lost 6 bases, J lost 0 bases, and 17 bases lay in between. CDR3 size: 16 residues. Germline CDR1 is LNHDA and CDR2 is SQIVND (reference sequence). The CDR3 region is CASRALDGGSNYGYTF. In nucleotides, the CDR3 is TGTGCCAGTAGGGCCCTCGACGGCGGCTCTAACTATGGCTACACCTTC.

V usage is TRBV5-6 and J usage is TRBJ2-1; TRBD2 matches 11 bases. This CDR3 has 17 amino acids. Germline V gives CDR1 SGHDT, CDR2 YYEEEE. V shed 0 bases, J shed 8 bases, and the junction held 10 bases outside the gene matches. As DNA, the CDR3 is TGTGCCAGCAGCTTGGGATCTAGCGGGAGGCTGTCGGATGAGCAGTTCTTC. Its translation: CASSLGSSGRLSDEQFF.

CDR3 DNA: TGTGCCAGCAGTGGACCCGCTAGCGGGAGGGCCGCCGGGGAGCTGTTTTTT. Its protein product is CASSGPASGRAAGELFF. The chain combines TRBV25-1 with TRBJ2-2; 12 bases agree with TRBD2. The CDR3 totals 17 residues. CDR1 is MGHDK, CDR2 SYGVNS, per germline. Trimming took 4 bases from V and 6 from J; bases not matched to a gene: 9.

This clone was counted ten times or more. The chain carries TRBV11-2 and TRBJ1-1, with a weak D call TRBD1 (5 bases). This CDR3 spans 14 amino acids. Trimming took off 7 bases at V and 0 bases at J, with 12 bases between the two ends. Germline V gene data show CDR1 as SGHAT and CDR2 as FQNNGV. The CDR3 coding sequence is TGTGCCAGCAATGCGGGACTTATGAACACTGAAGCTTTCTTT. It translates to CASNAGLMNTEAFF.

This clone was counted between two and nine times. The chain carries TRBV5-6 and TRBJ1-1, with 9 nucleotides matching TRBD1. V trimming: 4 bases; J trimming: 0 bases; junction bases outside the gene matches: 10. CDR3 length: 17 amino acids. The germline CDR1 and CDR2 sequences are SGHDT and YYEEEE. CDR3 DNA: TGTGCCAGCAGCGCCGGGACAGGGCTCAGGGTGAACACTGAAGCTTTCTTT. As protein: CASSAGTGLRVNTEAFF.

V gene TRBV10-3 combines with J gene TRBJ1-2; D call uncertain. With 6 bases removed from V and 0 bases from J, the gap between germline ends came to 11 bases. The germline V gene encodes CDR1 ENHRY and CDR2 SYGVKD. This CDR3 comprises 14 residues. In nucleotides, the CDR3 is TGTGCCATCAGGCCGGGAGCCTCTAACTATGGCTACACCTTC. Translation gives CAIRPGASNYGYTF.

The V and J genes are TRBV5-4 and TRBJ2-6; D is ambiguous. V was shortened by 4 bases and J by 4 bases, with 12 bases between the two germline ends. The CDR3 extends over 15 amino acids. CDR1 SGHNT and CDR2 YYREEE come from the germline V gene (reference sequence). The CDR3 reads CASSPGMRGANVLTF. The DNA for the CDR3 is TGTGCCAGCAGCCCTGGTATGAGAGGGGCCAACGTCCTGACTTTC.

Note on this clone: Germline and junction disagree at one end, which may indicate a read error. The chain couples TRBV28 to TRBJ2-1; D gene uncertain. Germline lookup yields CDR1 MDHEN and CDR2 SYDVKM. This CDR3 has 15 amino acids. The CDR3 loop reads CAGSSNPEFYNEQFF. The CDR3 DNA follows: TGTGCCGGCAGTTCTAATCCGGAGTTCTACAATGAGCAGTTCTTC.

Points on this clone: It differs at one base from a far larger clone, so likely a read error. V gene TRBV30 combines with J gene TRBJ1-2, with 7 bases fitting TRBD1. The CDR3 spans 16 residues. The germline V gene has CDR1 GTSNPN and CDR2 SVGIG (reference sequence). V dropped 0 bases and J dropped 3; count of bases not matched to a gene: 10. CDR3 nucleotide sequence: TGTGCCTGGAGTGTCAACCAACAGGGGACTCACTATGGCTACACCTTC. It is translated as CAWSVNQQGTHYGYTF.

J is TRBJ2-7 and V is TRBV19; unclear D gene. The CDR3 sequence is 13 residues long. CDR1 and CDR2 (germline): LNHDA, SQIVND (reference sequence). V lost 6 bases, J lost 1 base, and 10 bases lay in between. The CDR3 spells CASSSQESYEQYF. As DNA, the CDR3 is TGTGCCAGTAGCAGTCAGGAGTCCTACGAGCAGTACTTC.

The V and J genes are TRBV6-1 and TRBJ2-1, with a weak D call TRBD1 (6 bases). Trimming took off 7 bases at V and 9 bases at J, with 16 bases between the two ends. CDR1 and CDR2 (germline): MNHNS, SASEGT. There are 13 residues in the CDR3. The CDR3 sequence is CASNGRDMGEQFF. DNA of the CDR3: TGTGCCAGCAATGGTCGGGACATGGGTGAGCAGTTCTTC.

This clone was observed once. The rearrangement uses TRBV30 and TRBJ2-7; maybe TRBD2 (6 bases). The length of the CDR3 is 14 residues. From germline, CDR1 is GTSNPN and CDR2 SVGIG (reference sequence). Trimming took 3 bases from V and 0 from J, leaving 12 bases between them. The CDR3 loop is CAWRSGRDSYEQYF. For the CDR3, the DNA is TGTGCCTGGAGAAGCGGGCGGGACTCCTACGAGCAGTACTTC.

The J gene is TRBJ1-5, the V gene TRBV6-1, with 7 bases that match TRBD1. V lost 4 bases and J lost 2; bases outside the gene matches: 5. The CDR3 spans 15 residues. Germline CDR1 MNHNS, CDR2 SASEGT. The CDR3 here is CASSGRGGGNQPQHF. CDR3 sequence (DNA): TGTGCCAGCAGTGGTCGAGGGGGCGGCAATCAGCCCCAGCATTTT.

The rearrangement joins TRBV19 to TRBJ2-7, with 8 bases matching TRBD2. The CDR3 has 16 amino acids. CDR1 and CDR2 from the germline V gene are LNHDA and SQIVND (reference sequence). With V trimmed by 5 bases and J by 7 bases, 16 bases remained unmatched. This CDR3 reads CASSSKLADTPREQYF. The DNA for the CDR3 is TGTGCCAGTAGTTCGAAACTAGCGGACACCCCCCGGGAGCAGTACTTC.

The V call is TRBV29-1, the J call TRBJ1-1; TRBD1 might be the D (5 bases). Trimming took 2 bases from V and 2 from J, leaving 9 bases between them. This CDR3 has 13 residues. Germline values: CDR1 SQVTM, CDR2 ANQGSEA. The CDR3 protein is CSVERTTNTEAFF. Written as DNA, the CDR3 is TGCAGCGTTGAACGGACAACCAACACTGAAGCTTTCTTT.

This clone was seen a single time. The rearrangement uses TRBV5-1 and TRBJ2-7; possible D gene TRBD2, 6 bases. Looked up from germline, CDR1 is SGHRS and CDR2 is YFSETQ. The CDR3 length is 14 residues. The V end was cut by 5 bases, the J end by 0 bases, with 12 bases between. The CDR3 nucleotides are TGCGCCAGCAGGGGGGAGGTCCACTCCTACGAGCAGTACTTC. It encodes CASRGEVHSYEQYF. Looking up the rest from reference TRBV5-1 and TRBJ2-7 gives the full variable domain: KAGVTQTPRYLIKTRGQQVTLSCSPISGHRSVSWYQQTPGQGLQFLFEYFSETQRNKGNFPGRFSGRQFSNSRSEMNVSTLELGDSALYLCASRGEVHSYEQYFGPGTRLTVT.

About this clone: Other DNA sequences from this sample encode an identical CDR3 as well. V is TRBV5-1 and J is TRBJ1-1; the D gene is possibly TRBD1 (5 bases). Germline CDR1 reads SGHRS; CDR2 reads YFSETQ. This CDR3 is built from 14 residues. With 2 bases removed from V and 0 bases from J, the gap between germline ends came to 8 bases. For the CDR3, the DNA is TGCGCCAGCAGCTTAACAGGACTGAACACTGAAGCTTTCTTT. Its translation is CASSLTGLNTEAFF.

This chain uses TRBV5-6 with TRBJ1-5; weak D call: TRBD1 (6 bases). Germline lookup yields CDR1 SGHDT and CDR2 YYEEEE. Trimming stripped 6 bases from V and 0 bases from J, with 16 bases between. This CDR3 has 16 residues. The CDR3 loop reads CASTLRTADSNQPQHF. The CDR3 coding sequence is TGTGCCAGCACCCTTAGGACAGCAGATAGCAATCAGCCCCAGCATTTT.

Regarding this clone: It differs at one base from a far larger clone, so likely a read error. At the DNA level, this CDR3 is encoded by other sequences in the same sample as well. The chain is built from TRBV7-9 and TRBJ2-1; TRBD2 matches 7 bases. From germline, CDR1 is SEHNR and CDR2 FQNEAQ (reference sequence). The length of the CDR3 is 16 residues. The CDR3 coding sequence is TGCGCCAGCAGCCCCCGGGGCGGGAGCGCTTACAATGAGCAGTTCTTC. Translating gives CASSPRGGSAYNEQFF.

The rearrangement links TRBV2 to TRBJ2-1; D perhaps matches TRBD1 (6 bases). The CDR3 is 14 amino acids. The V and J ends lost 2 bases and 6 bases respectively, with 11 bases between them. CDR1 and CDR2 from the germline V gene are SNHLY and FYNNEI. The CDR3 DNA sequence: TGTGCCAGCAGTGAATCAGGGGCCCTCAATGAGCAGTTCTTC. The encoded protein is CASSESGALNEQFF.

The rearrangement joins TRBV7-9 to TRBJ2-1; 12 bases are a match to TRBD2. Trimming removed 2 bases from V and 9 bases from J; junction bases left unmatched: 8. Germline V CDR1 and CDR2: SEHNR, FQNEAQ (reference sequence). The length of the CDR3 is 16 residues. The CDR3 DNA sequence: TGTGCCAGCAGCTTAATTGCTAGCGGGAGGGGGGGTGAGCAGTTCTTC. This encodes CASSLIASGRGGEQFF.

CDR3 nucleotide sequence: TGTGCCAGCAGTAACCAGGCGGGGGCAACCTACGAGCAGTACTTC. The encoded protein is CASSNQAGATYEQYF. V is TRBV2 and J is TRBJ2-7, with TRBD2 as a possible D gene (7 bases). V dropped 5 bases and J dropped 2 bases, with 16 bases sitting between them. Germline V gene lookup returns CDR1 SNHLY and CDR2 FYNNEI. CDR3 size: 15 residues.